These 31 T cell receptor beta chains came from one sample sequenced in a study of shared clonotypes between healthy human individuals. TCRdb keeps only in-frame clones here, not all; method: immunoSEQ multiplex PCR. Altogether approximately 2.3 million clones are present, over 90% being singletons, with the ten largest covering 0.39%. The specimen was naive CD4+ T cells from PBMCs. The subset denotes: CD45RA+ positively selected. These receptors all stem from a man in his late teens or twenties in good health. Some clones in this sample may be carry-over from other donors' samples.

The chain uses TRBV27 and TRBJ2-1; tentatively, D is TRBD1 or TRBD2 (5 bases each). In germline, CDR1 is MNHEY, CDR2 SMNVEV (reference sequence). Trimming pared 3 bases from V and 13 bases from J, leaving 13 bases between. This CDR3 is 12 amino acids long. In nucleotides, the CDR3 is TGTGCCAGCAGTTTTCGTGGGGGTGGACAGTTCTTC. Translating gives CASSFRGGGQFF.

This rearrangement joins TRBV2 to TRBJ2-4; D is ambiguous. Germline CDR1 reads SNHLY; CDR2 reads FYNNEI. Trimming pared 4 bases from V and 2 bases from J, leaving 9 bases between. The CDR3 sequence is 14 residues long. The CDR3 protein is CASSAGYPKNIQYF. CDR3 DNA sequence: TGTGCCAGCAGTGCCGGGTATCCCAAAAACATTCAGTACTTC.

J is TRBJ1-2 and V is TRBV19; D possibly corresponds to TRBD1 (6 bases). The V and J ends lost 9 bases and 2 bases respectively, with 10 bases between them. Per germline, CDR1 LNHDA and CDR2 SQIVND (reference sequence). The CDR3 length is 12 residues. CDR3 region: CASQGLNYGYTF. CDR3 sequence (DNA): TGTGCCAGCCAGGGGCTGAACTATGGCTACACCTTC.

This clone was detected only a few times. The V and J genes are TRBV18 and TRBJ1-1; TRBD1 might be the D (5 bases). The V and J ends lost 2 bases and 8 bases respectively, with 9 bases between them. CDR3 length: 12 residues. CDR1 and CDR2 (germline): KGHSH, LQKENI. This CDR3 reads CASSPSRGEAFF. The DNA of the CDR3 is TGTGCCAGCTCACCATCGAGGGGCGAAGCTTTCTTT.

The J gene is TRBJ1-5, the V gene TRBV28, with D possibly matching TRBD1 (5 bases). Germline V gene data show CDR1 as MDHEN and CDR2 as SYDVKM. The length of the CDR3 is 16 residues. V dropped 5 bases and J dropped 0 bases, with 14 bases sitting between them. Written as DNA, the CDR3 is TGTGCCAGCAGTCGCGGGGGGGTGTATAGCAATCAGCCCCAGCATTTT. It translates to CASSRGGVYSNQPQHF.

The chain links TRBV4-2 to TRBJ2-2; 10 positions match TRBD2. The CDR3 length is 17 residues. Germline CDR1 LGHNA, CDR2 YNFKEQ. With 3 bases clipped from V and 7 bases from J, the junction kept 11 bases outside the gene matches. The CDR3 loop is CASSQTLAGYLGGELFF. As DNA, the CDR3 is TGTGCCAGCAGCCAGACACTAGCGGGATACCTCGGCGGGGAGCTGTTTTTT.

The rearrangement joins TRBV7-2 to TRBJ2-3; a possible D gene is TRBD2 (5 bases). Trimming shortened V by 0 bases and J by 0 bases, and 7 bases separated the two germline ends. Germline V gene data show CDR1 as SGHTA and CDR2 as FQGNSA. The CDR3 sequence is 15 residues long. The CDR3 protein is CASSLAGVSTDTQYF. Here the CDR3 DNA reads TGTGCCAGCAGCTTAGCGGGAGTTAGCACAGATACGCAGTATTTT.

The chain uses TRBV14 and TRBJ1-4; unclear D gene. This CDR3 spans 13 amino acids. V lost 4 bases, J lost 4 bases, and 7 bases lay in between. Germline CDR1 SGHDN, CDR2 FVKESK. Here the CDR3 DNA reads TGTGCCAGCAGCCGGGGAAATAATGAAAAACTGTTTTTT. Protein: CASSRGNNEKLFF.

As to this clone: One end of the junction fails to match germline, which may point to a read error. J is TRBJ1-4 and V is TRBV5-6, with D unclear. Germline CDR1 and CDR2: SGHDT and YYEEEE. The CDR3 is 13 residues long. The CDR3 reads CASSQEGNEKLFF. As DNA, the CDR3 is TGTGCCAGCAGCCAGGAAGGGAATGAAAAATTGTTTTTT.

The chain links TRBV11-1 to TRBJ2-5, with 7 positions matching TRBD1. Trimming at V came to 9 bases and at J to 5 bases, leaving 9 bases not matched to a gene. CDR3 length: 13 residues. The germline gives CDR1 SGHAT, CDR2 FQDESV (reference sequence). For the CDR3, the DNA is TGTGCCAGTAAACGTACAGGGGATGAGACCCAGTACTTC. This translates into CASKRTGDETQYF.

The chain couples TRBV30 to TRBJ2-7; D uncertain. The germline CDR1 and CDR2 sequences are GTSNPN and SVGIG (reference sequence). The length of the CDR3 is 12 residues. V was trimmed by 1 base and J by 8 bases, leaving 12 bases between them. The CDR3 reads CAWSERHSKQYF. The CDR3 bases are TGTGCCTGGAGTGAAAGACACAGTAAGCAGTACTTC. Complete variable domain (other parts from reference TRBV30 and TRBJ2-7): SQTIHQWPATLVQPVGSPLSLECTVEGTSNPNLYWYRQAAGRGLQLLFYSVGIGQISSEVPQNLSASRPQDRQFILSSKKLLLSDSGFYLCAWSERHSKQYFGPGTRLTVT.

This rearrangement joins TRBV4-2 to TRBJ2-4, with no clear D. V shed 0 bases and J shed 4 bases, with 7 bases lying between them. Looked up from germline, CDR1 is LGHNA and CDR2 is YNFKEQ. The CDR3 totals 14 residues. CDR3 coding DNA: TGTGCCAGCAGCCAAGATGGCACTAAAAACATTCAGTACTTC. Amino acids: CASSQDGTKNIQYF.

This rearrangement joins TRBV28 to TRBJ2-1; TRBD2 agrees at 14 bases. CDR1 is MDHEN, CDR2 SYDVKM, per germline. The CDR3 consists of 15 residues. Germline trimming cut 6 bases from V and 8 bases from J; bases unmatched to any gene: 6. The CDR3 DNA reads as TGTGCCAGCAGGACGACTAGCGGGAGGGTTGATGAGCAGTTCTTC. It specifies CASRTTSGRVDEQFF.

V usage is TRBV5-1 and J usage is TRBJ1-4, with 10 bases fitting TRBD1. The CDR3 consists of 18 residues. Germline CDR1 and CDR2: SGHRS and YFSETQ. V gave up 4 bases and J gave up 6 bases; unmatched junction bases: 15. The CDR3 nucleotides read TGCGCCAGCAGCCCCTCCGGGACAGGGGACCTAGGATATGAAAAACTGTTTTTT. Its protein is CASSPSGTGDLGYEKLFF. The full variable domain, rest sourced from reference TRBV5-1 and TRBJ1-4, is KAGVTQTPRYLIKTRGQQVTLSCSPISGHRSVSWYQQTPGQGLQFLFEYFSETQRNKGNFPGRFSGRQFSNSRSEMNVSTLELGDSALYLCASSPSGTGDLGYEKLFFGSGTQLSVL.

The chain joins TRBV5-1 to TRBJ2-3; 12 bases line up with TRBD2. Germline V gene lookup returns CDR1 SGHRS and CDR2 YFSETQ. The CDR3 spans 19 residues. The J segment lost 2 bases and the V segment lost 0 bases, leaving 10 bases of the junction unmatched. CDR3 in amino acids: CASSLGTSGTRAITDTQYF. CDR3 nucleotides: TGCGCCAGCAGCTTGGGGACTAGCGGGACCCGAGCAATCACAGATACGCAGTATTTT.

The V call is TRBV2, the J call TRBJ1-5; 12 bases align to TRBD1. Germline-derived CDR1 and CDR2 are SNHLY and FYNNEI. V trimming: 6 bases; J trimming: 11 bases; junction bases outside the gene matches: 5. The CDR3 is 13 amino acids. The CDR3 sequence is CASRGTGGGSQHF. DNA of the CDR3: TGTGCCAGCAGAGGGACAGGGGGCGGGTCCCAGCATTTT.

The chain carries TRBV5-6 and TRBJ1-2; D not certain. Trimming cost V 3 bases and J 4 bases, with 19 bases left between them. This CDR3 spans 16 amino acids. Germline-derived CDR1 and CDR2 are SGHDT and YYEEEE. CDR3 in DNA: TGTGCCAGCAGCTCGCCCGGGCCCGGGTGGGTCTATGGCTACACCTTC. Translation: CASSSPGPGWVYGYTF.

This rearrangement joins TRBV27 to TRBJ1-5; D gene unclear. The CDR3 is made up of 13 amino acids. Germline lookup yields CDR1 MNHEY and CDR2 SMNVEV (reference sequence). V was clipped by 1 base and J by 7 bases, with 8 bases between them. CDR3 DNA sequence: TGTGCCAGCAGTTTATTCGTGAGCCAGCCCCAGCATTTT. Amino acids: CASSLFVSQPQHF.

V gene TRBV2 combines with J gene TRBJ2-2; TRBD2 matches 10 bases. The CDR3 is 15 residues long. Germline trimming cut 6 bases from V and 7 bases from J; bases unmatched to any gene: 8. CDR1 and CDR2 (germline): SNHLY, FYNNEI. The CDR3 nucleotides read TGTGCCAGCAGCGTAGCGGGAGGAGTAGGCGGGGAGCTGTTTTTT. The encoded protein is CASSVAGGVGGELFF.

The chain uses TRBV28 and TRBJ2-1, with D unclear. V gave up 2 bases and J gave up 0 bases, with 11 bases separating them. CDR1 and CDR2 from the germline V gene are MDHEN and SYDVKM. CDR3 length equals 16 residues. The CDR3 nucleotides read TGTGCCAGCAGTTTACTGGTCCCCAACTCCTACAATGAGCAGTTCTTC. This codes for CASSLLVPNSYNEQFF.

The J gene is TRBJ1-4, the V gene TRBV5-6; D ambiguous. The CDR3 extends over 14 amino acids. Germline V gives CDR1 SGHDT, CDR2 YYEEEE. Trimming shortened V by 3 bases and J by 5 bases, and 11 bases separated the two germline ends. The CDR3 nucleotides are TGTGCCAGCAGCTGGCGATGGTCCAATGAAAAACTGTTTTTT. This encodes CASSWRWSNEKLFF. The whole variable domain, filled in from reference TRBV5-6 and TRBJ1-4, reads DAGVTQSPTHLIKTRGQQVTLRCSPKSGHDTVSWYQQALGQGPQFIFQYYEEEERQRGNFPDRFSGHQFPNYSSELNVNALLLGDSALYLCASSWRWSNEKLFFGSGTQLSVL.

The chain carries TRBV18 and TRBJ2-3; D is undetermined. CDR1 and CDR2 (germline): KGHSH, LQKENI. The CDR3 runs to 11 residues. The germline V and J ends were trimmed by 4 bases and 3 bases, with 2 bases remaining between them. The CDR3: CASSQTDTQYF. The CDR3 bases are TGTGCCAGCTCACAGACAGATACGCAGTATTTT.

About this clone itself: This same CDR3 is encoded by further DNA sequences in the sample. The CDR3 nucleotides read TGTGCCAGCTCACCAGCGGGAGGGCCCTACGAGCAGTACTTC. Translation: CASSPAGGPYEQYF. V gene TRBV18 combines with J gene TRBJ2-7; the match to TRBD2 covers 9 bases. This CDR3 has 14 amino acids. Germline CDR1 KGHSH, CDR2 LQKENI. Unmatched junction bases numbered 1, after V lost 2 bases and J lost 2 bases.

This chain's CDR3 is CASSDDYQRVYEQYF. In DNA, the CDR3 is TGTGCCAGCAGTGATGACTATCAGAGGGTTTACGAGCAGTACTTC. The rearrangement joins TRBV6-1 to TRBJ2-7; weak D call: TRBD2 (5 bases). The V and J ends lost 3 bases and 4 bases respectively, with 16 bases between them. The germline gives CDR1 MNHNS, CDR2 SASEGT. The CDR3 extends over 15 amino acids.

The CDR3 loop is CAIRQQGSSYEQYF. Written as DNA, the CDR3 is TGTGCCATCAGACAACAGGGTAGCTCCTACGAGCAGTACTTC. The chain recombines TRBV10-3 with TRBJ2-7; a possible D gene is TRBD1 (6 bases). Germline CDR1 reads ENHRY; CDR2 reads SYGVKD. The CDR3 totals 14 residues. V lost 6 bases and J lost 0, with 12 bases in between.

V is TRBV11-3 and J is TRBJ2-7; D is ambiguous. The CDR3 is made up of 15 amino acids. V was clipped by 5 bases and J by 2 bases, with 16 bases between them. Germline V gene sequence: CDR1 SGHNT, CDR2 YENEEA. CDR3 region: CASSPRPGSTYEQYF. In DNA form, the CDR3 reads TGTGCCAGCAGCCCCCGACCCGGCAGTACCTACGAGCAGTACTTC.

The CDR3 reads CASSATGSGLNTEAFF. The CDR3 nucleotides are TGCGCCAGCAGCGCGACAGGGAGCGGTCTGAACACTGAAGCTTTCTTT. The chain employs TRBV5-1 and TRBJ1-1; 7 bases agree with TRBD1. CDR3 size: 16 residues. Losses at the gene ends were 4 bases for V and 0 bases for J; bases not matched to a gene: 9. CDR1 is SGHRS and CDR2 is YFSETQ in the germline V gene.

The chain combines TRBV6-1 with TRBJ2-7; D may be TRBD2 (6 bases). The CDR3 runs 15 residues. The V end lost 6 bases, the J end lost 2 bases, and 17 bases lay between the germline ends. Germline V CDR1 and CDR2: MNHNS, SASEGT. CDR3 nucleotides: TGTGCCAGCAGGCTGGGGGGAGCGGGCACCTACGAGCAGTACTTC. It encodes CASRLGGAGTYEQYF.

The rearrangement uses TRBV5-8 and TRBJ1-5; no firm D call. Looked up from germline, CDR1 is SGHTS and CDR2 is YDEGEE. This CDR3 region has 12 residues. V was shortened by 0 bases and J by 6 bases, with 4 bases between the two germline ends. The chain's CDR3 is CASSLASQPQHF. CDR3 nucleotide sequence: TGTGCCAGCAGCTTGGCCAGTCAGCCCCAGCATTTT.

This clone was seen a single time. The chain combines TRBV29-1 with TRBJ2-5; 8 bases align to TRBD2. Germline values: CDR1 SQVTM, CDR2 ANQGSEA. The ends lost 7 bases at V and 1 base at J; junction bases unmatched: 2. The CDR3 spans 12 residues. The CDR3 loop is CSGAGGQETQYF. The DNA of the CDR3 is TGCAGCGGCGCGGGAGGCCAAGAGACCCAGTACTTC.

The V call is TRBV5-8, the J call TRBJ2-1, with no clear D. CDR1 SGHTS and CDR2 YDEGEE come from the germline V gene. V was clipped by 0 bases and J by 2 bases, with 9 bases between them. CDR3 size: 15 residues. CDR3 loop: CASSLEGRTYNEQFF. The CDR3 coding sequence is TGTGCCAGCAGCTTGGAAGGTAGGACCTACAATGAGCAGTTCTTC.